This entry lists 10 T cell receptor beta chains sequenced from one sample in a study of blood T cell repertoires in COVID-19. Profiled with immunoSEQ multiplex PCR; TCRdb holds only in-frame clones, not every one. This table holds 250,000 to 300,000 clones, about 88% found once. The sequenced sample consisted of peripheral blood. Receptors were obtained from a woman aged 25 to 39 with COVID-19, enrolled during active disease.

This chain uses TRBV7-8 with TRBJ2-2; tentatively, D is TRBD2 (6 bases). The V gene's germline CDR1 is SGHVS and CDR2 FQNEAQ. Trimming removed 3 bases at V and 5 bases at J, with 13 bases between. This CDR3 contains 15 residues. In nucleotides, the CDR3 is TGTGCCAGCAGCTTCTCTAGCGAGATAACCGGGGAGCTGTTTTTT. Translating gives CASSFSSEITGELFF.

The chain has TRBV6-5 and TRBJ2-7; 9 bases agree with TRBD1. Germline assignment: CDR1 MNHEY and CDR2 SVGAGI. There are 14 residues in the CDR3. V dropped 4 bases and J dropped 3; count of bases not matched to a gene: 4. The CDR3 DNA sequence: TGTGCCAGCAGTTGGGACAGGGCAAGCTACGAGCAGTACTTC. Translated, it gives CASSWDRASYEQYF.

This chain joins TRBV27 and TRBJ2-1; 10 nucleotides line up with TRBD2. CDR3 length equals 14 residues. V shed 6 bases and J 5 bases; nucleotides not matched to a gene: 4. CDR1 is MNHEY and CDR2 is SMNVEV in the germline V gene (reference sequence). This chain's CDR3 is CASSLAGAHNEQFF. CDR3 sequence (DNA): TGTGCCAGCAGCCTAGCGGGAGCGCACAATGAGCAGTTCTTC.

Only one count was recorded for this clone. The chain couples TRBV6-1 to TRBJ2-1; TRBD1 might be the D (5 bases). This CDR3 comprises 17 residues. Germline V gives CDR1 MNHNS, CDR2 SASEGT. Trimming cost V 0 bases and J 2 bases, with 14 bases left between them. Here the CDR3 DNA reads TGTGCCAGCAGTGAAGCTTCCACAGGACCCCCCTACAATGAGCAGTTCTTC. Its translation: CASSEASTGPPYNEQFF.

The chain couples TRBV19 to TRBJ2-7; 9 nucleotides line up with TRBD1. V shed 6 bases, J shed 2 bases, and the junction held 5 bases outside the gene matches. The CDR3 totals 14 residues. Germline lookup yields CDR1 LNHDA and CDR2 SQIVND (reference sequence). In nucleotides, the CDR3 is TGTGCCAGTAGGATGACAGGGGGGACCTACGAGCAGTACTTC. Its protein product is CASRMTGGTYEQYF.

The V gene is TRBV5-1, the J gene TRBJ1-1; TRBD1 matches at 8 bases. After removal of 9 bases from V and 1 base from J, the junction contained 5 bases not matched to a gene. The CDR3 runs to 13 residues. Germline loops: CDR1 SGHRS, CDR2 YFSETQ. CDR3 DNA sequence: TGCGCCACCCGTGGACAGGGGAACACTGAAGCTTTCTTT. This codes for CATRGQGNTEAFF.

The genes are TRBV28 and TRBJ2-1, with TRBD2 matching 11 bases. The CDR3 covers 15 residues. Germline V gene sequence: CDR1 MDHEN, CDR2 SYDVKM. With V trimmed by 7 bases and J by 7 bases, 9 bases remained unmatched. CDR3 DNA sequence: TGTGCCAGCATTATACCGGGACTAGCGGCTAATGAGCAGTTCTTC. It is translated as CASIIPGLAANEQFF.

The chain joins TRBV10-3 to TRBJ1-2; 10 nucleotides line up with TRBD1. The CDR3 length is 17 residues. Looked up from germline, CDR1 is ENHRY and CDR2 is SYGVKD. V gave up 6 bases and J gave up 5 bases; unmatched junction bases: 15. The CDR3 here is CAISPRDRGAHEYGYTF. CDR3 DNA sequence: TGTGCCATCAGCCCCCGGGACAGGGGAGCCCATGAATATGGCTACACCTTC.

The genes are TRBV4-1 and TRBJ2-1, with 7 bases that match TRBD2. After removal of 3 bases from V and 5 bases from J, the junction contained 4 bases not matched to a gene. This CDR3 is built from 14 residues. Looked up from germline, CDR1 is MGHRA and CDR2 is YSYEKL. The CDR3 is CASSHTGGDNEQFF. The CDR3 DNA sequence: TGCGCCAGCAGCCATACGGGAGGCGACAATGAGCAGTTCTTC.

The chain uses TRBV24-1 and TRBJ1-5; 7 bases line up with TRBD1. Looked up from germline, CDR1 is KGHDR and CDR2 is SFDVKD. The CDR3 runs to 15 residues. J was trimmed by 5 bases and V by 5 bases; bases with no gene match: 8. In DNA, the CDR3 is TGTGCCACCAGTGTTAGTGACAGGGTAGATCAGCCCCAGCATTTT. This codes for CATSVSDRVDQPQHF.